This TCR beta chain was retrieved from a study of blood T cell repertoires in COVID-19. The CDR3 spans 14 residues. Germline V gene data show CDR1 as SGHDT and CDR2 as YYEEEE. Trimming removed 1 base from V and 5 bases from J, with 12 bases in between. This clone was seen once. Repertoires were generated with immunoSEQ multiplex PCR, while TCRdb's copy carries only in-frame clones and drops some. The table includes approximately 210,000 clones, 84% detected once. The clonotype comes from a young man with active or convalescent COVID-19. The chain employs TRBV5-6 and TRBJ2-5; D perhaps matches TRBD1 (5 bases). The source material was peripheral blood. This CDR3 is CASSLRQGRETQYF. CDR3 DNA: TGTGCCAGCAGCTTGCGGCAGGGTCGGGAGACCCAGTACTTC.